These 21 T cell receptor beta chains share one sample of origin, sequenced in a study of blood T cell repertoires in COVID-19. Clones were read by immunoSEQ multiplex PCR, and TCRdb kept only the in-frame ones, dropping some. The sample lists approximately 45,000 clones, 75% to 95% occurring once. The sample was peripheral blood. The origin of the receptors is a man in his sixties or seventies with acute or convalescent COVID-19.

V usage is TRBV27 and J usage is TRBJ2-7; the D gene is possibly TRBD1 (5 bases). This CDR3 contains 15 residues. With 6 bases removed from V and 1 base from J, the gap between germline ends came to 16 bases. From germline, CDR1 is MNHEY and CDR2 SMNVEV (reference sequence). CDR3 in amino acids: CASSLTDTGSYEQYF. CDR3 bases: TGTGCCAGCAGCCTCACAGACACAGGATCCTACGAGCAGTACTTC.

The CDR3: CASSLGSEGYGYTF. The CDR3 DNA follows: TGCGCCAGCAGCTTGGGGTCTGAGGGCTATGGCTACACCTTC. The chain combines TRBV5-1 with TRBJ1-2, with D unclear. The V end was cut by 0 bases, the J end by 4 bases, with 10 bases between. CDR3 length equals 14 residues. CDR1 is SGHRS, CDR2 YFSETQ, per germline. The entire variable domain, with the rest obtained from reference TRBV5-1 and TRBJ1-2, is as follows: KAGVTQTPRYLIKTRGQQVTLSCSPISGHRSVSWYQQTPGQGLQFLFEYFSETQRNKGNFPGRFSGRQFSNSRSEMNVSTLELGDSALYLCASSLGSEGYGYTFGSGTRLTVV.

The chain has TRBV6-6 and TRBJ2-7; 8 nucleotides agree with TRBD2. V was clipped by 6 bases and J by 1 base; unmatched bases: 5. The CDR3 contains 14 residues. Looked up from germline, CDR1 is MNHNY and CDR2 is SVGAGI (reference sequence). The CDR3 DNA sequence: TGTGCCAGCAGCTTGGCGGGGGGTTCCTACGAGCAGTACTTC. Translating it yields CASSLAGGSYEQYF.

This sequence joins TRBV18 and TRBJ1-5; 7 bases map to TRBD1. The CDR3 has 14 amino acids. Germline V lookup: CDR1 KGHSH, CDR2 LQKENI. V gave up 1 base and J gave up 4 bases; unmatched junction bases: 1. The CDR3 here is CASSPQGANQPQHF. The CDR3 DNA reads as TGTGCCAGCTCACCACAGGGGGCGAATCAGCCCCAGCATTTT.

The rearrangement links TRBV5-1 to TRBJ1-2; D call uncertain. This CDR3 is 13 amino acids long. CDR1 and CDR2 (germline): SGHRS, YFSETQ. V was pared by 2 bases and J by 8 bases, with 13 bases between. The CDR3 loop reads CASSLGLGIGYTF. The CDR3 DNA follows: TGCGCCAGCAGCTTAGGACTGGGAATCGGCTACACCTTC.

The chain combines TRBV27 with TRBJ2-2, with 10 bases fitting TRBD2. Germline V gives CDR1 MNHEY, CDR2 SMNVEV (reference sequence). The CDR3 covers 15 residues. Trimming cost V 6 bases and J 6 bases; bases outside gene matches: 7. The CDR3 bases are TGTGCCAGCAGGAAGCTAGCGGGGGCCCCCGGGGAGCTGTTTTTT. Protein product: CASRKLAGAPGELFF.

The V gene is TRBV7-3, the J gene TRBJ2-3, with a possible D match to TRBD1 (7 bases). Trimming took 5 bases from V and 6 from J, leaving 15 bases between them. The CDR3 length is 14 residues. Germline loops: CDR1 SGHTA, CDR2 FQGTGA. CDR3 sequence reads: CASSPTGEVDTQYF. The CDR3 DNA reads TGTGCCAGCAGCCCTACAGGGGAGGTGGATACGCAGTATTTT.

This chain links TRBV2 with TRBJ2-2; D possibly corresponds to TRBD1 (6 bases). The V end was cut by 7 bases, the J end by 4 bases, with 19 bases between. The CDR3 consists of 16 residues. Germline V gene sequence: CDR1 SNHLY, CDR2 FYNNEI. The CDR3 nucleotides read TGTGCCAGCAATGTCCCTGGAACAGGGAGCACCGGGGAGCTGTTTTTT. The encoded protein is CASNVPGTGSTGELFF.

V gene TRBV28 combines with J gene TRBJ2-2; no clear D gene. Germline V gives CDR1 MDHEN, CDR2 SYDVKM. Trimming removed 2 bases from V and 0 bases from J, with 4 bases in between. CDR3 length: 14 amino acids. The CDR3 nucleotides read TGTGCCAGCAGTTTAGTCTCGAACACCGGGGAGCTGTTTTTT. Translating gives CASSLVSNTGELFF.

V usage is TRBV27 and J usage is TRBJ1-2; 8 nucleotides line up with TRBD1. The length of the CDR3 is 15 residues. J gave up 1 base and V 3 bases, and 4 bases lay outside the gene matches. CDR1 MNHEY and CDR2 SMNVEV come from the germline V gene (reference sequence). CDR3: CASSFRTGLNYGYTF. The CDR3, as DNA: TGTGCCAGCAGTTTTCGGACAGGGCTTAACTATGGCTACACCTTC.

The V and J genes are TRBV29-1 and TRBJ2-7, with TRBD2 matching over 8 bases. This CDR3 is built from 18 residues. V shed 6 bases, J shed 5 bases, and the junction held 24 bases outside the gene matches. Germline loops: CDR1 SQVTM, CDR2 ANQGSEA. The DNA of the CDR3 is TGCAGCGTCCAAAAAGTCACCCGGGGGGGCCCCGTTAGTAACGAGCAGTACTTC. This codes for CSVQKVTRGGPVSNEQYF.

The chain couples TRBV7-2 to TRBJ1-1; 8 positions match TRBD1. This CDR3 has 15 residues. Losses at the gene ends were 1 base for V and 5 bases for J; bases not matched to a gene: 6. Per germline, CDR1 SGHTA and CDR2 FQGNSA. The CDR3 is CASSLGQGALTEAFF. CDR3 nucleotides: TGTGCCAGCAGCTTAGGTCAGGGGGCGCTTACTGAAGCTTTCTTT. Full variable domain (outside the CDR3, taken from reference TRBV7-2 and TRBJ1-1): GAGVSQSPSNKVTEKGKDVELRCDPISGHTALYWYRQSLGQGLEFLIYFQGNSAPDKSGLPSDRFSAERTGGSVSTLTIQRTQQEDSAVYLCASSLGQGALTEAFFGQGTRLTVV.

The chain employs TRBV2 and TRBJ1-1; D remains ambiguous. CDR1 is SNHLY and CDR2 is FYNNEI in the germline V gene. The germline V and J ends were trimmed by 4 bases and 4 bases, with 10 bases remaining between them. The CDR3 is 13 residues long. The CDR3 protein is CASSVGSGTEAFF. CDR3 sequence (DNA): TGTGCCAGCAGTGTCGGGAGCGGCACTGAAGCTTTCTTT.

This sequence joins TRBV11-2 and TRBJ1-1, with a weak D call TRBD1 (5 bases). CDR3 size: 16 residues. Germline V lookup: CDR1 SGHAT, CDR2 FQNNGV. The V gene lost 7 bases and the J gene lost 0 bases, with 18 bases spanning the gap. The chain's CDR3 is CASMRGRGGVNTEAFF. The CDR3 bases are TGTGCCAGCATGAGGGGAAGGGGAGGGGTGAACACTGAAGCTTTCTTT. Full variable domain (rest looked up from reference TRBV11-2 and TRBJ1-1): EAGVAQSPRYKIIEKRQSVAFWCNPISGHATLYWYQQILGQGPKLLIQFQNNGVVDDSQLPKDRFSAERLKGVDSTLKIQPAKLEDSAVYLCASMRGRGGVNTEAFFGQGTRLTVV.

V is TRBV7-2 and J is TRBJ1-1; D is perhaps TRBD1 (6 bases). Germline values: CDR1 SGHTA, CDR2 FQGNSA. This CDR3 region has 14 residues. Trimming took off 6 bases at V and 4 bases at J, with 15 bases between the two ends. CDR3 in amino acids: CASSPRGMSTEAFF. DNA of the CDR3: TGTGCCAGCAGTCCGAGGGGGATGAGCACTGAAGCTTTCTTT.

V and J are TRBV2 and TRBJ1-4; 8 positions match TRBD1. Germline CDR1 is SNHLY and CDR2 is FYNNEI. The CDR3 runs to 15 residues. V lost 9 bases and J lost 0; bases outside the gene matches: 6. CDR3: CASSGQGTTNEKLFF. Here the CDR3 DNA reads TGTGCCAGTTCCGGACAGGGAACAACTAATGAAAAACTGTTTTTT.

CDR3 nucleotides: TGCAGTGCACCCTTACACCCTGCGCAGTTCTTC. Amino acid sequence: CSAPLHPAQFF. This chain links TRBV20-1 with TRBJ2-1, with no clear D. CDR3 size: 11 residues. Germline assignment: CDR1 DFQATT and CDR2 SNEGSKA (reference sequence). Trimming stripped 6 bases from V and 12 bases from J, with 15 bases between.

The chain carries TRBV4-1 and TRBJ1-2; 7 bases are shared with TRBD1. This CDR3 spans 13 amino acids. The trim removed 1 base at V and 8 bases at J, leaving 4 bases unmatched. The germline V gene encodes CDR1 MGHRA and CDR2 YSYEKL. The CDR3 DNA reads TGCGCCAGCAGCCAAGTGAGGGGGCACGGCTACACCTTC. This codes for CASSQVRGHGYTF.

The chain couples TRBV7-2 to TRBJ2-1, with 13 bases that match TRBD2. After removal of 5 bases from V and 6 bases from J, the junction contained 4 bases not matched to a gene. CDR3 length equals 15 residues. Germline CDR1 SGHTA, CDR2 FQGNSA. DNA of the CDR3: TGTGCCAGCAGCGGACTAGCGGGGGTAAGCAATGAGCAGTTCTTC. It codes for CASSGLAGVSNEQFF.

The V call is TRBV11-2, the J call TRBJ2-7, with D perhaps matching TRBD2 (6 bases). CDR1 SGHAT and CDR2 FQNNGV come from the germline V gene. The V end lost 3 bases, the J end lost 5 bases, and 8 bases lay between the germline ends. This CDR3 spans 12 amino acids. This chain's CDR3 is CASSFSGDEQYF. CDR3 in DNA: TGTGCCAGCAGCTTTTCGGGGGACGAGCAGTACTTC.

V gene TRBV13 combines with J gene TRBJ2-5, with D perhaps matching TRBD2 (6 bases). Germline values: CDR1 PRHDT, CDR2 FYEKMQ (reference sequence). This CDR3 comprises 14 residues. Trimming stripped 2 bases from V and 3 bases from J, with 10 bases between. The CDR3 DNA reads TGTGCCAGCAGCTTACCTAGCGAGGAAGAGACCCAGTACTTC. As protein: CASSLPSEEETQYF.